The entry below describes one T cell receptor beta chain. As yet, its antigen is unknown. TCRdb independently ran MiXCR on the RT-PCR reads; one entry per CDR3 protein. The top ten hold about 9.4% of the sample, which has more than 700,000 distinct CDR3 sequences, 21% seen once. The data are from a study of response to subunit inactivated influenza vaccine. General study results and limits: Authors suggested each seasonal influenza vaccination recruits few new T cells.

The sequence derives from a man in his fifties who received an inactivated influenza vaccine. The sequencing used PBMCs from blood, collected more than 4 days after vaccination.

In nucleotides, the CDR3 is TGTGCCAGCAGCCAAGAGAGGTGGGGGGGGGATTCACCCCTCCACTTT. Its protein is CASSQERWGGDSPLHF. V usage is TRBV4-2 and J usage is TRBJ1-6, with D perhaps matching TRBD1 (5 bases). The ends were cut back, 0 bases at V and 8 bases at J, with 14 bases in the middle. CDR3 length equals 16 residues. The germline CDR1 and CDR2 sequences are LGHNA and YNFKEQ.